A single sample gave rise to the 27 T cell receptor beta chains below, sequenced in a study of T-cell reconstitution after alpha-beta-depleted transplantation in children. During its preparation, the TCRbeta library received unique molecular identifiers. TCRdb ran MiXCR on the PCR reads and lists one entry per CDR3 protein. Found here are 750,000 to 950,000 distinct CDR3 sequences, under 20% of them singletons; the top ten hold under 6%. The sample consisted of PBMCs, mostly from graft donor cells, taken 360 days after TCRalphabeta/CD19-depleted stem cell transplant. These TCRs come from a male patient between 10 and 17 years old who had a stem cell transplant for acute lymphoblastic leukemia, so the T cells may come from the graft donor.

Points on this clonotype: This may arise from a read error, as a much more abundant clone is one base away. This is likely a read error, given that the CDR3 carries no conserved phenylalanine or tryptophan at its end. This chain joins TRBV12-3 or TRBV12-4 and TRBJ2-7, with D perhaps TRBD1 (7 bases). The germline V and J ends were trimmed by 3 bases and 3 bases, with 12 bases remaining between them. The CDR3 is 14 amino acids. The CDR3 protein is CASSLQGGYYEQYS. DNA of the CDR3: TGTGCCAGCAGTTTGCAGGGGGGCTACTACGAGCAGTACTCC.

This clonotype showed up many times. J is TRBJ2-4 and V is TRBV5-6; 9 bases are shared with TRBD2. The CDR3 spans 16 residues. V trimming: 2 bases; J trimming: 8 bases; junction bases outside the gene matches: 11. Per germline, CDR1 SGHDT and CDR2 YYEEEE. As DNA, the CDR3 is TGTGCCAGCAGCTTAAATAGGGGACTAGCAATCGACATTCAGTACTTC. Translating gives CASSLNRGLAIDIQYF.

V is TRBV11-2 and J is TRBJ2-5, with 9 positions matching TRBD1. Germline CDR1 and CDR2: SGHAT and FQNNGV. There are 18 residues in the CDR3. Trimming cost V 1 base and J 4 bases; bases outside gene matches: 13. CDR3 nucleotide sequence: TGTGCCAGCAGCTTAGTCGTAGGGGGACAGGGAATTGGAGAGACCCAGTACTTC. Protein product: CASSLVVGGQGIGETQYF.

This clonotype was seen repeatedly, ten times or more. The V and J genes are TRBV5-1 and TRBJ2-7; D gene uncertain. Trimming took off 1 base at V and 0 bases at J, with 8 bases between the two ends. The CDR3 runs 14 residues. Germline CDR1 and CDR2: SGHRS and YFSETQ. CDR3 amino acids: CASSLSPSSYEQYF. The CDR3 DNA follows: TGCGCCAGCAGCTTGTCCCCAAGCTCCTACGAGCAGTACTTC.

The gene calls are TRBV7-2 and TRBJ1-1, with unresolved D. CDR1 and CDR2 from the germline V gene are SGHTA and FQGNSA. There are 16 residues in the CDR3. V was pared by 1 base and J by 3 bases, with 15 bases between. In DNA, the CDR3 is TGTGCCAGCAGCTTAGGAGCGAGGGCGGTGGACACTGAAGCTTTCTTT. Its protein product is CASSLGARAVDTEAFF.

The chain couples TRBV6-2 or TRBV6-3 to TRBJ2-1; 13 bases are shared with TRBD2. In germline, CDR1 is MNHEY, CDR2 SVGEGT. The CDR3 length is 20 residues. Germline trimming cut 1 base from V and 8 bases from J; bases unmatched to any gene: 17. The CDR3 is CASSYWPTSGREGRADEQFF. As DNA, the CDR3 is TGTGCCAGCAGTTACTGGCCCACTAGCGGGAGGGAAGGCCGGGCCGATGAGCAGTTCTTC.

This clonotype showed up just a few times. The chain has TRBV27 and TRBJ1-2, with unresolved D. The germline V gene has CDR1 MNHEY and CDR2 SMNVEV (reference sequence). V lost 3 bases, J lost 3 bases, and 14 bases lay in between. This CDR3 is built from 15 residues. The CDR3 DNA sequence: TGTGCCAGCAGTTTGGCCAGGCGACGGGACTATGGCTACACCTTC. Its translation: CASSLARRRDYGYTF.

This clonotype has just a few counts. The chain links TRBV5-1 to TRBJ2-7, with D uncertain. The germline V gene has CDR1 SGHRS and CDR2 YFSETQ. This CDR3 contains 16 residues. Trimming shortened V by 3 bases and J by 1 base, and 17 bases separated the two germline ends. The CDR3 protein is CASSSNTNQASYEQYF. The CDR3 DNA sequence: TGCGCCAGCAGCTCCAATACGAACCAAGCATCCTACGAGCAGTACTTC.

In its sample, this clonotype was seen many times. This chain connects TRBV24-1 to TRBJ2-2, with 14 bases lining up with TRBD2. Trimming cost V 5 bases and J 6 bases; bases outside gene matches: 13. The CDR3 runs to 19 residues. Per germline, CDR1 KGHDR and CDR2 SFDVKD. The CDR3 nucleotides read TGTGCCACCAGTGGGTACCCGGGACTAGCGGGAGTAACGGCCGGGGAGCTGTTTTTT. Amino acid sequence: CATSGYPGLAGVTAGELFF.

The rearrangement uses TRBV12-5 and TRBJ2-2, with a possible D match to TRBD1 (6 bases). V was trimmed by 4 bases and J by 6 bases, leaving 21 bases between them. The CDR3 is 17 residues long. CDR1 and CDR2 (germline): LGHNT, FRNRAP. Here the CDR3 reads CASGSPPRDKKSGELFF. The CDR3 DNA sequence: TGTGCTAGTGGTTCCCCTCCCCGGGACAAAAAATCCGGGGAGCTGTTTTTT. The full variable domain, completed using reference TRBV12-5 and TRBJ2-2, is DARVTQTPRHKVTEMGQEVTMRCQPILGHNTVFWYRQTMMQGLELLAYFRNRAPLDDSGMPKDRFSAEMPDATLATLKIQPSEPRDSAVYFCASGSPPRDKKSGELFFGEGSRLTVL.

This clonotype was found many times. The chain recombines TRBV5-6 with TRBJ2-2; 7 bases fit TRBD2. CDR3 length: 17 residues. Unmatched junction bases numbered 7, after V lost 2 bases and J lost 0 bases. The germline CDR1 and CDR2 sequences are SGHDT and YYEEEE. Here the CDR3 DNA reads TGTGCCAGCAGCTTCGACCCGGGAGGCTCGAACACCGGGGAGCTGTTTTTT. Translated: CASSFDPGGSNTGELFF.

The gene calls are TRBV18 and TRBJ2-7; D gene ambiguous. The germline V and J ends were trimmed by 0 bases and 4 bases, with 7 bases remaining between them. Germline lookup yields CDR1 KGHSH and CDR2 LQKENI. The CDR3 extends over 13 amino acids. DNA for the CDR3: TGTGCCAGCTCACCACCGGTGGATTACGAGCAGTACTTC. The encoded protein is CASSPPVDYEQYF.

This clonotype occurred many times. The chain joins TRBV29-1 to TRBJ1-4, with D tentatively TRBD1 (5 bases). This CDR3 region has 15 residues. The germline V gene has CDR1 SQVTM and CDR2 ANQGSEA. Trimming took off 0 bases at V and 5 bases at J, with 13 bases between the two ends. The CDR3 is CSVEDLGAGNEKLFF. The CDR3 DNA follows: TGCAGCGTTGAAGATCTTGGGGCTGGGAATGAAAAACTGTTTTTT.

In this sample, this clonotype turned up once. V is TRBV5-1 and J is TRBJ1-2; no clear D. The CDR3 is made up of 14 amino acids. Trimming removed 0 bases from V and 3 bases from J, with 9 bases in between. Germline V gene data show CDR1 as SGHRS and CDR2 as YFSETQ. Here the CDR3 DNA reads TGCGCCAGCAGCTTGGAACAGTTGGACTATGGCTACACCTTC. Encoded protein: CASSLEQLDYGYTF.

The chain is built from TRBV5-1 and TRBJ2-1, with 11 bases that match TRBD2. The CDR3 is 16 residues long. In germline, CDR1 is SGHRS, CDR2 YFSETQ. The V gene end was trimmed by 2 bases and the J gene end by 2 bases; junction bases not matched to a gene: 3. CDR3 residues: CASSFSGRGAYNEQFF. The CDR3 region has the DNA TGCGCCAGCAGCTTTAGCGGGAGGGGGGCCTACAATGAGCAGTTCTTC.

DNA of the CDR3: TGTGCCAGCAGTCCGGGCCCAACTCAGTACTTC. This translates into CASSPGPTQYF. The chain combines TRBV2 with TRBJ2-4; the D is unclear. The CDR3 runs to 11 residues. Germline lookup yields CDR1 SNHLY and CDR2 FYNNEI. The V gene lost 5 bases and the J gene lost 12 bases, with 11 bases spanning the gap.

The sample holds a few counts of this clonotype. The chain uses TRBV14 and TRBJ2-7, with TRBD1 matching over 8 bases. The germline gives CDR1 SGHDN, CDR2 FVKESK. The CDR3 is 13 amino acids. V dropped 4 bases and J dropped 5; count of bases not matched to a gene: 4. CDR3: CASSLNRGDEQYF. DNA of the CDR3: TGTGCCAGCAGCCTGAACAGGGGGGACGAGCAGTACTTC.

This clonotype has a handful of counts. The chain combines TRBV5-1 with TRBJ1-2; 11 bases line up with TRBD1. CDR1 and CDR2 from the germline V gene are SGHRS and YFSETQ. The CDR3 has 15 amino acids. V was pared by 3 bases and J by 4 bases, with 5 bases of the junction left unmatched. The CDR3 DNA reads TGCGCCAGCAGCTCGGACAGGGGGCTAACCTATGGCTACACCTTC. The encoded protein is CASSSDRGLTYGYTF.

This clonotype showed up just a few times. J is TRBJ2-1 and V is TRBV20-1, with D unresolved. Trimming stripped 5 bases from V and 9 bases from J, with 11 bases between. The CDR3 length is 11 residues. Germline V gives CDR1 DFQATT, CDR2 SNEGSKA (reference sequence). CDR3 residues: CSAVSTFEQFF. CDR3 nucleotide sequence: TGCAGTGCTGTATCGACCTTTGAGCAGTTCTTC.

This clonotype was seen a handful of times. CDR3 in amino acids: CASSLGTSGSPHEQFF. The CDR3 bases are TGTGCCAGCAGCTTAGGGACTAGCGGTAGCCCCCATGAGCAGTTCTTC. The V call is TRBV7-9, the J call TRBJ2-1; 10 positions match TRBD2. The CDR3 covers 16 residues. Germline CDR1 is SEHNR and CDR2 is FQNEAQ (reference sequence). The V segment lost 1 base and the J segment 8 bases; nucleotides outside the gene matches: 8.

V gene TRBV5-4 combines with J gene TRBJ2-3; tentatively, D is TRBD1 (6 bases). This CDR3 contains 13 residues. V dropped 7 bases and J dropped 3 bases, with 12 bases sitting between them. CDR1 is SGHNT and CDR2 is YYREEE in the germline V gene (reference sequence). The CDR3 loop is CASPSGTTDTQYF. CDR3 DNA sequence: TGTGCCAGCCCATCAGGGACAACAGATACGCAGTATTTT.

V is TRBV20-1 and J is TRBJ2-5; possibly TRBD1 or TRBD2 for D (6 bases each). The CDR3 length is 14 residues. Trimming stripped 5 bases from V and 7 bases from J, with 20 bases between. Germline V gene lookup returns CDR1 DFQATT and CDR2 SNEGSKA (reference sequence). The CDR3 nucleotides read TGCAGTGCTCTGAACCGGGACACCGGGGGGACCCAGTACTTC. Translating gives CSALNRDTGGTQYF.

CDR3 DNA: TGTGCCAGCAGCTTAAACTTTGGACTAGCGGGAGGGCCGAACACCGGGGAGCTGTTTTTT. Amino acid sequence: CASSLNFGLAGGPNTGELFF. The chain employs TRBV11-1 and TRBJ2-2; 15 positions agree with TRBD2. The junction had 7 bases not matched to a gene; V was cut back by 2 bases and J by 0 bases. This CDR3 region has 20 residues. Germline CDR1 and CDR2: SGHAT and FQDESV (reference sequence). Together with reference TRBV11-1 and TRBJ2-2, the CDR3 gives the full variable domain: EAEVAQSPRYKITEKSQAVAFWCDPISGHATLYWYRQILGQGPELLVQFQDESVVDDSQLPKDRFSAERLKGVDSTLKIQPAELGDSAMYLCASSLNFGLAGGPNTGELFFGEGSRLTVL.

The CDR3, as DNA: TGTGCCAGCGGCCCGCCTTACGCGAGCTCCTACAATGAGCAGTTCTTC. It yields the protein CASGPPYASSYNEQFF. The rearrangement links TRBV9 to TRBJ2-1; no clear D gene. The CDR3 runs to 16 residues. Germline CDR1 SGDLS, CDR2 YYNGEE. The V and J ends lost 7 bases and 0 bases respectively, with 17 bases between them. Drawing the rest from reference TRBV9 and TRBJ2-1, the complete variable domain is DSGVTQTPKHLITATGQRVTLRCSPRSGDLSVYWYQQSLDQGLQFLIQYYNGEERAKGNILERFSAQQFPDLHSELNLSSLELGDSALYFCASGPPYASSYNEQFFGPGTRLTVL.

The chain combines TRBV11-2 with TRBJ2-5; D uncertain. The germline CDR1 and CDR2 sequences are SGHAT and FQNNGV. The CDR3 consists of 15 residues. Trimming pared 0 bases from V and 4 bases from J, leaving 12 bases between. Here the CDR3 DNA reads TGTGCCAGCAGCTTAGAGGGGTATGGTACAGAGACCCAGTACTTC. Amino acid sequence: CASSLEGYGTETQYF.

The CDR3 loop reads CATSGAPGRLTDTQYF. In nucleotides, the CDR3 is TGTGCCACCAGTGGGGCCCCGGGACGGCTCACAGATACGCAGTATTTT. The chain has TRBV24-1 and TRBJ2-3; D could derive from TRBD1 or TRBD2 (5 bases each). V was shortened by 5 bases and J by 2 bases, with 16 bases between the two germline ends. Per the germline V gene, CDR1 is KGHDR and CDR2 is SFDVKD. The CDR3 is 16 residues long.

This clonotype has just a few counts. V gene TRBV18 combines with J gene TRBJ2-6; D uncertain. Germline CDR1 KGHSH, CDR2 LQKENI. The length of the CDR3 is 16 residues. V gave up 4 bases and J gave up 4 bases, with 14 bases separating them. The CDR3 nucleotides are TGTGCCAGCTCACTAAGGATGTCGAGGGGGGCCAACGTCCTGACTTTC. Encoded protein: CASSLRMSRGANVLTF.